The text below deals with one T cell receptor (beta chain). Using immunoSEQ multiplex PCR, the repertoire was profiled, and TCRdb retains in-frame clones only, with some absent. This table has some 64,000 clones, approximately 79% appearing once. This specimen comes from a study of blood T cell repertoires in COVID-19. Study-level background: In each case, the material was cDNA or gDNA derived from T cells, B-cell-depleted T cells, or PBMCs.

Trimming cost V 4 bases and J 1 base, with 6 bases left between them. CDR3 length: 12 amino acids. In germline, CDR1 is SGHKS, CDR2 YYEKEE (reference sequence). The rearrangement links TRBV5-5 to TRBJ2-7; D is undetermined. The clonotype originates from a woman aged 55 to 70 with acute or convalescent COVID-19. The material sequenced was peripheral blood. The CDR3 spells CASSTESYEQYF. The CDR3 region has the DNA TGTGCCAGCAGCACCGAGTCCTACGAGCAGTACTTC.